Below, 10 T cell receptor beta chains from the same sample are listed, as sequenced in a study of beta chain features in type 1 diabetes. What was sequenced were expressed TCRB transcripts, since all of the isolated RNA had been reverse transcribed. The repertoire was sequenced with immunoSEQ multiplex PCR; TCRdb's copy has only in-frame clones and lacks some. The sample records 110,000 or so clones, around 40% being singletons. Sequencing used stem cell memory CD4+ T cells from blood. The receptor source for this set is a woman aged 18-29 years in good health.

This clone was recorded once. This chain's CDR3 is CASSWAVDSKETQYF. The DNA of the CDR3 is TGTGCCAGCAGCTGGGCTGTAGATTCTAAAGAGACCCAGTACTTC. The chain is built from TRBV11-2 and TRBJ2-5; D not resolved. With 4 bases removed from V and 3 bases from J, the gap between germline ends came to 15 bases. Germline V lookup: CDR1 SGHAT, CDR2 FQNNGV. This CDR3 has 15 amino acids. The complete variable domain, with remaining parts taken from reference TRBV11-2 and TRBJ2-5, reads EAGVAQSPRYKIIEKRQSVAFWCNPISGHATLYWYQQILGQGPKLLIQFQNNGVVDDSQLPKDRFSAERLKGVDSTLKIQPAKLEDSAVYLCASSWAVDSKETQYFGPGTRLLVL.

The V gene is TRBV15, the J gene TRBJ1-3, with D maybe TRBD1 (5 bases). CDR1 and CDR2 from the germline V gene are LNHNV and YYDKDF (reference sequence). The CDR3 runs 17 residues. Trimming shortened V by 2 bases and J by 2 bases, and 16 bases separated the two germline ends. This CDR3 is CATSRHVTGLTGNTIYF. The CDR3 nucleotides read TGTGCCACCAGCAGACACGTTACAGGACTAACTGGAAACACCATATATTTT.

V gene TRBV28 combines with J gene TRBJ2-4, with D perhaps TRBD2 (6 bases). CDR3 length: 14 amino acids. The V end was cut by 7 bases, the J end by 7 bases, with 17 bases between. Germline values: CDR1 MDHEN, CDR2 SYDVKM. CDR3 DNA: TGTGCCAGCAACCCCGGGGGTGCGGGGAACATTCAGTACTTC. Translated, it gives CASNPGGAGNIQYF.

This clone showed up just a few times. The chain employs TRBV7-3 and TRBJ2-3; D not certain. The CDR3 contains 15 residues. CDR1 and CDR2 (germline): SGHTA, FQGTGA. Trimming left V 5 bases short and J 1 base short, with 13 bases between. The CDR3 sequence is CASSLAPAGTDTQYF. Written as DNA, the CDR3 is TGTGCCAGCAGCCTTGCACCTGCAGGCACAGATACGCAGTATTTT. The full variable domain, completed using reference TRBV7-3 and TRBJ2-3, is GAGVSQTPSNKVTEKGKYVELRCDPISGHTALYWYRQSLGQGPEFLIYFQGTGAADDSGLPNDRFFAVRPEGSVSTLKIQRTERGDSAVYLCASSLAPAGTDTQYFGPGTRLTVL.

The chain joins TRBV6-5 to TRBJ2-6; D is perhaps TRBD1 (5 bases). The CDR3 runs to 16 residues. The germline gives CDR1 MNHEY, CDR2 SVGAGI. Trimming removed 2 bases at V and 4 bases at J, with 12 bases between. CDR3 amino acids: CASSYGASSGANVLTF. The DNA for the CDR3 is TGTGCCAGCAGTTACGGGGCTTCGTCGGGGGCCAACGTCCTGACTTTC.

The chain has TRBV4-1 and TRBJ1-2; TRBD1 is a possible D gene (5 bases). The CDR3 is made up of 14 amino acids. In germline, CDR1 is MGHRA, CDR2 YSYEKL. Trimming removed 3 bases from V and 8 bases from J, with 16 bases in between. In nucleotides, the CDR3 is TGCGCCAGCAGCCAGCGTCCCAGGGTTGGAGGCTACACCTTC. It is translated as CASSQRPRVGGYTF.

The chain carries TRBV6-6 and TRBJ1-1, with D perhaps matching TRBD1 (5 bases). CDR3 size: 14 residues. V lost 5 bases, J lost 4 bases, and 14 bases lay in between. Germline loops: CDR1 MNHNY, CDR2 SVGAGI (reference sequence). The chain's CDR3 is CASSTPYGGTEAFF. The CDR3 nucleotides are TGTGCCAGCAGTACCCCTTACGGGGGCACTGAAGCTTTCTTT.

The rearrangement joins TRBV7-2 to TRBJ1-3; 7 bases fit TRBD1. V lost 1 base and J lost 3; bases outside the gene matches: 3. Germline V CDR1 and CDR2: SGHTA, FQGNSA. The CDR3 totals 15 residues. The CDR3 sequence: CASSLGQGSGNTIYF. The CDR3 nucleotides are TGTGCCAGCAGCTTAGGACAGGGCAGTGGAAACACCATATATTTT. The complete variable domain, with remaining parts taken from reference TRBV7-2 and TRBJ1-3, reads GAGVSQSPSNKVTEKGKDVELRCDPISGHTALYWYRQSLGQGLEFLIYFQGNSAPDKSGLPSDRFSAERTGGSVSTLTIQRTQQEDSAVYLCASSLGQGSGNTIYFGEGSWLTVV.

The V gene is TRBV5-1, the J gene TRBJ2-7; 9 nucleotides align to TRBD2. Looked up from germline, CDR1 is SGHRS and CDR2 is YFSETQ. J gave up 5 bases and V 4 bases, and 10 bases lay outside the gene matches. The CDR3 extends over 15 amino acids. The DNA for the CDR3 is TGCGCCAGCAGCAAATTAGCGGGAGCCCGAGACGAGCAGTACTTC. Translated: CASSKLAGARDEQYF.

V gene TRBV5-8 combines with J gene TRBJ2-7; 7 bases map to TRBD2. V was clipped by 4 bases and J by 2 bases; unmatched bases: 6. Germline V gene data show CDR1 as SGHTS and CDR2 as YDEGEE. This CDR3 region has 14 residues. The CDR3 DNA follows: TGTGCCAGCAGCATTGGGGGGGGACCCTACGAGCAGTACTTC. Residues: CASSIGGGPYEQYF.